This is a list of T cell receptor beta chains from one sample in a study of blood T cell repertoires in COVID-19. Generated by immunoSEQ multiplex PCR, the TCRdb table keeps only in-frame clones and is missing some. Of under 200,000 clones listed, approximately 88% are singletons. Sequences were obtained from peripheral blood. The receptor set was obtained from a woman aged 55-70 years with acute or convalescent COVID-19. Each CDR3 is given with its conserved first and last residue.

v_gene | CDR3aa
TRBV5-4 | CASSLVPSGGRNEQFF
TRBV14 | CASSQDSTLNYGYTF
TRBV7-2 | CASSLFAGGNDGYTF
TRBV27 | CASSFLSGYKSSYNSPLHF
TRBV9 | CASSAQGTGLGYTF
TRBV5-1 | CASSFSLYNEQFF
TRBV5-6 | CASSLDLSSYNSPLHF
TRBV20-1 | CSASGDREGKLFF
TRBV7-6 | CASSRVVSRQETQYF
TRBV19 | CASSTQAAPNTGELFF
TRBV5-4 | CASSLGRGGYTF
TRBV9 | CASSVGSGAETQYF
TRBV27 | CASSLKDNVYGYTF
TRBV5-1 | CASSGIQGDGNTIYF
TRBV5-1 | CASSLTGGFVDEQYF
TRBV5-1 | CASSLEGGGSTDTQYF
TRBV5-1 | CATTSGGVEQFF
TRBV7-9 | CASSRGQGSSGANVLTF
TRBV28 | CASSPTSGAKNIQYF
TRBV5-1 | CASSLQGTDTQYF
TRBV19 | CASSTWDRGPNYGYTF
TRBV6-1 | CASSEASGATDTQYF
TRBV4-1 | CASSQLGTARNTIYF
TRBV20-1 | CSASTDSTGREAFF
TRBV7-2 | CASSPGGHLAGTGELFF
TRBV15 | CATSRGRSGVTEAFF
TRBV7-9 | CASSLPGTHPGYTF
TRBV28 | CASSLGRVELFF
TRBV14 | CASSQSQLRYEQYF
TRBV6-5 | CASSYGAGGFDEQFF
TRBV6-5 | CASSYGSRSYGYTF
TRBV9 | CASSEQGYSNQPQHF
TRBV5-4 | CASSTSGTGEAGELFF
TRBV9 | CASSSFTPGQGKRATNEKLFF
TRBV20-1 | CSASLGEAQPQHF
TRBV6-2/TRBV6-3 | CASSTPRHAYNEQFF
TRBV6-5 | CASRRTGDYNEQFF
TRBV24-1 | CATSDFQAPIPEAFF
TRBV6-2/TRBV6-3 | CASSPLTRGDTQYF
TRBV19 | CASSMARRYSNQPQHF
TRBV6-5 | CASSPNRNYGYTF
TRBV5-1 | CASSLVGAEQYF
TRBV18 | CASSPPGHRNEQYF
TRBV5-5 | CASSPPSRGGRETQYF
TRBV7-2 | CASSYRAWTGGGEQFF
TRBV6-5 | CASSLGQGPDTQYF
TRBV5-1 | CASSPDRLGDYGYTF
TRBV7-6 | CASSLSDAGNTEAFF
TRBV4-3 | CASSPHPTSGGFDEQFF
TRBV9 | CASSPRTGGYEQYF
TRBV27 | CASKRTRTGGTGELFF
TRBV10-3 | CAIRTKGQGIGYGYTF
TRBV6-5 | CASTKDGTYEQYF
TRBV28 | CASSSGQAQETQYF